This T cell receptor beta chain is from a study of CD8 T cells in ankylosing spondylitis. The germline V gene has CDR1 LGHNA and CDR2 YSLEER. Deletions cut 5 bases from V and 3 bases from J, with 15 bases between. The CDR3 has 15 amino acids. MiXCR was run by TCRdb on the 5' RACE reads, yielding one entry per CDR3 protein. The table lists fewer than 750,000 distinct CDR3 sequences, over 15% of them singletons. In the case of this clonotype: Its specificity is unknown.

Study-wide results and caveats: A TCR beta motif made of eight highly homologous variants seemed typical of ankylosing spondylitis blood.

The clonotype was recovered from a male donor with ankylosing spondylitis. The chain recombines TRBV4-3 with TRBJ2-3, with a possible D match to TRBD2 (6 bases). Source material: blood, either unsorted or a sorted T cell fraction (not recorded which). In DNA, the CDR3 is TGCGCCAGCAGCTCTAGGGGTAGCGGAACAGATACGCAGTATTTT. This encodes CASSSRGSGTDTQYF.